One T cell receptor beta chain is described in this entry. Its matching antigen is unknown. Nominally healthy donors provided the samples, though records likely missed some immune exposures. The entry originates in a study of cytomegalovirus exposure and HLA in healthy donors. Study-level results: 16,951 TCR beta sequences were associated with HLA alleles at 0.05 false discovery rate in a later analysis.

Primers: 60 Vbeta forward and 13 Jbeta reverse. Authors' methods: Later, tens of millions of unique TCR beta chains were counted in an analysis, and roughly 11 million of them were shared. Using immunoSEQ multiplex PCR, the repertoire was profiled, and TCRdb retains in-frame clones only, with some absent. Clonal size and the V and J genes are those of that table, whereas D and trimming came from the DNA. The sample records roughly 150,000 clones, approximately 80% being singletons. Germline V gives CDR1 SQVTM, CDR2 ANQGSEA. This CDR3 has 13 residues. J was trimmed by 4 bases and V by 7 bases; bases with no gene match: 5.

The rearrangement uses TRBV29-1 and TRBJ2-3; TRBD2 agrees at 10 bases. This TCR derives from a woman aged 35 to 49 in good health and CMV-seronegative. Material: PBMCs. CDR3 nucleotide sequence: TGCAGCGCCACTAGCGGGGATCCAGATACGCAGTATTTT. Translation gives CSATSGDPDTQYF.